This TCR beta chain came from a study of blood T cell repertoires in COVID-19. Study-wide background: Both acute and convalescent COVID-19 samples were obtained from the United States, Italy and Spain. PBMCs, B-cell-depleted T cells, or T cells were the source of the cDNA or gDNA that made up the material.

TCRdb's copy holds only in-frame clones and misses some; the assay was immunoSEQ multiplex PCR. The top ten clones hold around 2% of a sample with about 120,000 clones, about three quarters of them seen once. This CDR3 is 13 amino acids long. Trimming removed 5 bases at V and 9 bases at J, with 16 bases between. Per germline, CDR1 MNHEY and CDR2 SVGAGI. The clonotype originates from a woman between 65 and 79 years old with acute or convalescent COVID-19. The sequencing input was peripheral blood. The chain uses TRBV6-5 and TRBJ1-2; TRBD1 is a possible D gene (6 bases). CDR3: CASSLWGGQCYTF. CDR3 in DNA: TGTGCCAGCAGTCTTTGGGGGGGGCAATGCTACACCTTC.